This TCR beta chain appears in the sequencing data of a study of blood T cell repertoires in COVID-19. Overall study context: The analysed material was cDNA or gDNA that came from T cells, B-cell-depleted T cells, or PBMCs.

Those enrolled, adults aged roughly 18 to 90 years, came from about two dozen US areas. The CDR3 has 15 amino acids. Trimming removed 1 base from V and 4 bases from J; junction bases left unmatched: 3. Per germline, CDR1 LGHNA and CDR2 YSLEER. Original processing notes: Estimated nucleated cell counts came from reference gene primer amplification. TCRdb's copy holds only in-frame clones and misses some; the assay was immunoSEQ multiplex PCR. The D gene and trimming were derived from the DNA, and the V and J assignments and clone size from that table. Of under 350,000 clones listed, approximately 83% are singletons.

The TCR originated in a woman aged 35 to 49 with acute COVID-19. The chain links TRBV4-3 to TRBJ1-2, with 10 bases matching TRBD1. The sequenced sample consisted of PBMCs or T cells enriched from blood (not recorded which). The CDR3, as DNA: TGCGCCAGCAGCCAAGGGACAGGGGGGGGCTATGGCTACACCTTC. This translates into CASSQGTGGGYGYTF.